This T cell receptor (beta chain) is from a study of CD8+CD57+ T cells in acquired aplastic anemia. In patients chosen for sequencing, flow cytometry had shown CD8+CD57+ cell expansion. In about 15% of the 12 patients, CD8+CD57+ effector memory cells also underwent sequencing. Study results and caveats: Under 35 was the count of CD8+ CDR3 sequences that patients shared with controls. Compared with total CD4+ and CD8+ cell pools, patient CD8+CD57+ cells were less diverse.

TCR beta VDJ and CDR3 profiling used genomic DNA as template. TCRdb reprocessed the reads with MiXCR, giving one entry per CDR3 protein. The sample gives about 16,000 distinct CDR3 sequences, over 35% of which show up once; 80% to 90% is in the top ten. On this clonotype itself: Its specificity is unknown.

Unmatched junction bases numbered 4, after V lost 1 base and J lost 4 bases. The CDR3 runs 15 residues. CDR1 SGHAT and CDR2 FQDESV come from the germline V gene (reference sequence). This chain uses TRBV11-1 with TRBJ2-3; the match to TRBD1 covers 8 bases. The source of this sequence is a human donor with aplastic anemia. Sequencing was done on a sample of CD8+CD57+ T cells sorted from PBMCs. This sample's subset: bead-enriched CD8+CD57+ effector memory T cells from SAA patients. CDR3 region: CASSLGTGIPDTQYF. The DNA for the CDR3 is TGTGCCAGCAGCTTAGGGACAGGGATCCCAGATACGCAGTATTTT.